A single sample is the source of the 27 T cell receptor beta chains below, sequenced in a study of T cells in Graves' hyperthyroidism and ophthalmopathy. Template material for amplifying TCR beta CDR3 regions consisted of RNA transcripts. The HTBI primer set served for first-round RT-PCR of the TCR CDR3. TCRdb processed the multiplex PCR reads anew with MiXCR; each CDR3 protein has one entry. The table records some 560,000 distinct CDR3 sequences, 12% to 15% of them present only once. Sequencing used blood. All receptors come from a middle-aged woman with Graves' hyperthyroidism.

This clonotype was counted many times. The V and J genes are TRBV9 and TRBJ2-6; D gene unclear. CDR3 length equals 15 residues. Germline V gene data show CDR1 as SGDLS and CDR2 as YYNGEE. Trimming removed 0 bases at V and 0 bases at J, with 4 bases between. This CDR3 reads CASSVGVSGANVLTF. For the CDR3, the DNA is TGTGCCAGCAGCGTAGGGGTCTCTGGGGCCAACGTCCTGACTTTC.

The chain joins TRBV19 to TRBJ2-1; D perhaps matches TRBD1 (5 bases). The CDR3 sequence is 14 residues long. V lost 2 bases to trimming and J lost 2 bases, with 7 bases between them. CDR1 and CDR2 from the germline V gene are LNHDA and SQIVND (reference sequence). For the CDR3, the DNA is TGTGCCAGTAGTATACAGGGCCCCTACAATGAGCAGTTCTTC. It specifies CASSIQGPYNEQFF.

This clonotype was picked up a small number of times. The rearrangement uses TRBV7-2 and TRBJ2-1; either TRBD1 or TRBD2 may supply D (5 bases each). CDR1 is SGHTA, CDR2 FQGNSA, per germline. V lost 3 bases and J 6 bases, leaving 12 bases between the germline ends. This CDR3 has 14 amino acids. CDR3 region: CASSFGRAGNEQFF. As DNA, the CDR3 is TGTGCCAGCAGCTTTGGCAGGGCGGGCAATGAGCAGTTCTTC.

This rearrangement joins TRBV6-1 to TRBJ2-4; the D is unclear. The V end was cut by 2 bases, the J end by 1 base, with 9 bases between. The germline V gene encodes CDR1 MNHNS and CDR2 SASEGT. The CDR3 runs 15 residues. The CDR3 DNA reads as TGTGCCAGCAGTGAATCCAGCCTCGCCAAAAACATTCAGTACTTC. Protein product: CASSESSLAKNIQYF.

This chain links TRBV5-8 with TRBJ1-5; no reliable D call. Germline CDR1 SGHTS, CDR2 YDEGEE. The V gene lost 6 bases and the J gene lost 3 bases, with 4 bases spanning the gap. CDR3 length: 11 amino acids. CDR3 region: CASTLNQPQHF. The CDR3 coding sequence is TGTGCCAGCACCCTCAATCAGCCCCAGCATTTT. Together with reference TRBV5-8 and TRBJ1-5, the CDR3 gives the full variable domain: EAGVTQSPTHLIKTRGQQATLRCSPISGHTSVYWYQQALGLGLQFLLWYDEGEERNRGNFPPRFSGRQFPNYSSELNVNALELEDSALYLCASTLNQPQHFGDGTRLSIL.

This clonotype appeared many times. This chain links TRBV3-1 with TRBJ1-1, with no clear D. Germline V gives CDR1 LGHDT, CDR2 YNNKEL (reference sequence). The CDR3 length is 13 residues. Trimming took 1 base from V and 7 from J, leaving 10 bases between them. CDR3 nucleotide sequence: TGTGCCAGCAGCCAAGCCGGGTTCGGTGAAGCTTTCTTT. The encoded protein is CASSQAGFGEAFF.

The CDR3: CASSFMGSLHF. Here the CDR3 DNA reads TGTGCCAGCAGTTTTATGGGGTCCCTCCACTTT. The chain recombines TRBV12-3 or TRBV12-4 with TRBJ1-6; D is unclear. CDR3 length equals 11 residues. V was pared by 3 bases and J by 14 bases, with 8 bases between.

This clonotype has more than one count but fewer than ten. The genes are TRBV27 and TRBJ1-1; the match to TRBD1 covers 9 bases. In germline, CDR1 is MNHEY, CDR2 SMNVEV (reference sequence). V shed 5 bases, J shed 2 bases, and the junction held 9 bases outside the gene matches. The length of the CDR3 is 16 residues. Written as DNA, the CDR3 is TGTGCCAGCAGTCCCCTGGGGACAGGGTCAAACACTGAAGCTTTCTTT. The encoded protein is CASSPLGTGSNTEAFF.

This clonotype was recorded once. V is TRBV5-1 and J is TRBJ2-3; TRBD1 matches at 8 bases. V was clipped by 4 bases and J by 5 bases; unmatched bases: 9. Germline lookup yields CDR1 SGHRS and CDR2 YFSETQ. CDR3 length: 15 residues. In DNA form, the CDR3 reads TGCGCCAGCAGCCTACAGGGGGGAGATCGAGATACGCAGTATTTT. Translation gives CASSLQGGDRDTQYF.

There are many counts of this clonotype. CDR3 loop: CASSPRYRERVYDEQYF. The CDR3, as DNA: TGTGCCAGCTCACCCCGTTATCGGGAAAGGGTTTATGATGAGCAGTACTTC. V and J are TRBV18 and TRBJ2-7; D perhaps matches TRBD2 (5 bases). The CDR3 loop spans 17 amino acids. Trimming stripped 3 bases from V and 7 bases from J, with 25 bases between. Germline V gene sequence: CDR1 KGHSH, CDR2 LQKENI.

Ten or more counts support this clonotype. The rearrangement joins TRBV15 to TRBJ1-4, with D hard to call. CDR1 is LNHNV, CDR2 YYDKDF, per germline (reference sequence). This CDR3 has 15 residues. The V gene lost 2 bases and the J gene lost 2 bases, with 9 bases spanning the gap. The CDR3 DNA is TGTGCCACCAGCAGACTAGACGGTACTAATGAAAAACTGTTTTTT. This codes for CATSRLDGTNEKLFF.

This clonotype has at least ten counts. The chain is built from TRBV12-5 and TRBJ2-1, with 14 bases fitting TRBD2. Trimming removed 6 bases from V and 3 bases from J; junction bases left unmatched: 1. The CDR3 sequence is 15 residues long. Germline CDR1 and CDR2: LGHNT and FRNRAP. CDR3 amino acids: CASGGLAGVYNEQFF. CDR3 DNA: TGTGCTAGTGGGGGACTAGCGGGAGTCTACAATGAGCAGTTCTTC.

Note on this clonotype: It may be a read error: a sequence one base away is much more abundant. The chain uses TRBV30 and TRBJ1-1; a possible D gene is TRBD1 (5 bases). This CDR3 contains 13 residues. From germline, CDR1 is GTSNPN and CDR2 SVGIG (reference sequence). V was clipped by 3 bases and J by 11 bases, with 19 bases between them. CDR3 nucleotide sequence: TGTGCCTGGAGACAAGTAAGGGGAAGCGGGGCTTTCTTT. It specifies CAWRQVRGSGAFF.

This clonotype came up many times. Here the CDR3 reads CASSFLTSLQETQYF. The CDR3 DNA reads TGCGCCAGCAGCTTCCTCACTAGCCTCCAAGAGACCCAGTACTTC. This chain uses TRBV5-1 with TRBJ2-5, with a possible D match to TRBD2 (6 bases). From germline, CDR1 is SGHRS and CDR2 YFSETQ. The CDR3 spans 15 residues. V gave up 2 bases and J gave up 1 base, with 12 bases separating them.

The chain combines TRBV11-2 with TRBJ2-7; TRBD2 might be the D (5 bases). The CDR3 covers 13 residues. The germline V gene has CDR1 SGHAT and CDR2 FQNNGV. Deletions cut 4 bases from V and 6 bases from J, with 13 bases between. The DNA for the CDR3 is TGTGCCAGCAGCTCAACTAGTAGGGCCGAGCAGTACTTC. Encoded protein: CASSSTSRAEQYF.

This clonotype was counted ten times or more. The J gene is TRBJ1-1, the V gene TRBV28, with D uncertain. Germline values: CDR1 MDHEN, CDR2 SYDVKM. The CDR3 has 17 residues. Trimming took 6 bases from V and 5 from J, leaving 25 bases between them. The CDR3 is CASRNRPFVRGWTEAFF. CDR3 coding DNA: TGTGCCAGCAGGAACCGACCCTTCGTGCGGGGTTGGACTGAAGCTTTCTTT.

This clonotype was seen a handful of times. This chain links TRBV24-1 with TRBJ2-4; no definite D call. Looked up from germline, CDR1 is KGHDR and CDR2 is SFDVKD. CDR3 length: 12 amino acids. V was pared by 4 bases and J by 6 bases, with 6 bases between. CDR3 in DNA: TGTGCCACCAGTGACTCCTTAAACATTCAGTACTTC. It yields the protein CATSDSLNIQYF.

In this sample, this clonotype turned up many times. The V gene is TRBV7-2, the J gene TRBJ1-5, with 8 bases that match TRBD1. The germline V gene encodes CDR1 SGHTA and CDR2 FQGNSA. There are 15 residues in the CDR3. The junction had 2 bases not matched to a gene; V was cut back by 0 bases and J by 4 bases. CDR3 amino acids: CASSLATGANQPQHF. The CDR3 bases are TGTGCCAGCAGCTTAGCGACAGGGGCTAATCAGCCCCAGCATTTT.

The rearrangement uses TRBV9 and TRBJ1-4, with 7 bases that match TRBD1. This CDR3 is built from 16 residues. V lost 4 bases, J lost 4 bases, and 10 bases stayed unmatched. Per the germline V gene, CDR1 is SGDLS and CDR2 is YYNGEE. CDR3 residues: CASSLDRTGNNEKLFF. DNA of the CDR3: TGTGCCAGCAGCTTGGACCGGACAGGAAATAATGAAAAACTGTTTTTT. The whole variable domain, remainder taken from reference TRBV9 and TRBJ1-4, is DSGVTQTPKHLITATGQRVTLRCSPRSGDLSVYWYQQSLDQGLQFLIQYYNGEERAKGNILERFSAQQFPDLHSELNLSSLELGDSALYFCASSLDRTGNNEKLFFGSGTQLSVL.

Turning to this clonotype: Since a much larger clone is just one base distant, this may be a read error. The rearrangement joins TRBV20-1 to TRBJ2-7; D gene unclear. The CDR3 loop spans 14 amino acids. Germline loops: CDR1 DFQATT, CDR2 SNEGSKA (reference sequence). In DNA form, the CDR3 reads TGCAGTGGCCAACCTACCGACGGGTCCTACGGGCAGTACTTC. As protein: CSGQPTDGSYGQYF.

This clonotype came up a few times. V usage is TRBV10-3 and J usage is TRBJ1-1, with D tentatively TRBD1 (6 bases). V was pared by 3 bases and J by 4 bases, with 6 bases between. This CDR3 has 12 amino acids. Germline V gene sequence: CDR1 ENHRY, CDR2 SYGVKD. The CDR3 bases are TGTGCCATCAGTGACAGGGGCACTGAAGCTTTCTTT. Its translation: CAISDRGTEAFF.

This clonotype was recorded at least ten times. The chain combines TRBV12-3 or TRBV12-4 with TRBJ1-1, with D tentatively TRBD1 (5 bases). The CDR3 spans 14 residues. V gave up 6 bases and J gave up 5 bases, with 16 bases separating them. The chain's CDR3 is CASRAGPSVTEAFF. The DNA of the CDR3 is TGTGCCAGCAGGGCGGGACCCAGTGTGACTGAAGCTTTCTTT.

This clonotype appeared many times. The V and J genes are TRBV7-6 and TRBJ2-1; the D gene is possibly TRBD1 (7 bases). This CDR3 spans 17 amino acids. With 4 bases removed from V and 2 bases from J, the gap between germline ends came to 18 bases. Germline values: CDR1 SGHVS, CDR2 FNYEAQ. This CDR3 is CASSSSSGGNTYNEQFF. The CDR3, as DNA: TGTGCCAGCAGCTCCTCGTCAGGGGGGAACACCTACAATGAGCAGTTCTTC.

The rearrangement uses TRBV10-3 and TRBJ2-3; 9 bases map to TRBD1. This CDR3 contains 17 residues. The germline V gene has CDR1 ENHRY and CDR2 SYGVKD. V was pared by 6 bases and J by 0 bases, with 10 bases of the junction left unmatched. CDR3 DNA: TGTGCCATCAGAGCCGGGACAGGGTCAACTAGCACAGATACGCAGTATTTT. Translating gives CAIRAGTGSTSTDTQYF.

The gene calls are TRBV4-1 and TRBJ2-7, with 11 bases identical to TRBD2. The CDR3 contains 15 residues. Germline V gives CDR1 MGHRA, CDR2 YSYEKL. V dropped 2 bases and J dropped 3; count of bases not matched to a gene: 3. This CDR3 is CASSQPGLADYEQYF. CDR3 bases: TGCGCCAGCAGCCAACCGGGACTAGCGGACTACGAGCAGTACTTC.

Ten or more counts support this clonotype. This chain links TRBV10-3 with TRBJ2-3; 12 positions agree with TRBD2. Germline assignment: CDR1 ENHRY and CDR2 SYGVKD. V shed 10 bases and J 6 bases; nucleotides not matched to a gene: 8. The CDR3 is 14 residues long. The CDR3 protein is CATTRTSGDDTQYF. DNA of the CDR3: TGTGCCACCACCCGGACTAGCGGGGATGATACGCAGTATTTT.

The chain joins TRBV14 to TRBJ2-7, with D maybe TRBD2 (6 bases). Between the trimmed V and J ends, which lost 4 bases and 5 bases, there was a span of 18 bases. CDR1 and CDR2 (germline): SGHDN, FVKESK. The CDR3 runs to 15 residues. Here the CDR3 reads CASSPGPGGDHEQYF. As DNA, the CDR3 is TGTGCCAGCAGCCCGGGCCCTGGAGGGGACCACGAGCAGTACTTC.